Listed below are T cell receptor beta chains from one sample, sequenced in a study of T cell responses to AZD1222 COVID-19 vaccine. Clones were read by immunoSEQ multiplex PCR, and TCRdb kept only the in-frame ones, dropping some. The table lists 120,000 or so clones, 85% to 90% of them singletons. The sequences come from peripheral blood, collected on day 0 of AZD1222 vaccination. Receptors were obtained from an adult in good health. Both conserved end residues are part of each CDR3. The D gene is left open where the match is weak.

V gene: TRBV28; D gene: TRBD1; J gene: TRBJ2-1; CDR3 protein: CASTEGGQGIIEQFF
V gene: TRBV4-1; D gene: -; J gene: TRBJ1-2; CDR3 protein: CASSPRGRLYYGYTF
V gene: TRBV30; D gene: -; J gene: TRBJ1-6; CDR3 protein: CAWSVMSGPGNSPLHF
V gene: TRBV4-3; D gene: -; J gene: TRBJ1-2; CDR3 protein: CASSQDLSANYGYTF
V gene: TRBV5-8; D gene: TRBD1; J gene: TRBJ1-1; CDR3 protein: CASSLVHGQGLNTEAFF
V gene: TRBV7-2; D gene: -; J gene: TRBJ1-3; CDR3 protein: CASSQGQVQNTIYF
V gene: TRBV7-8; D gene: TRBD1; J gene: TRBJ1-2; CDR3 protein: CASSSYGQEDYGYTF
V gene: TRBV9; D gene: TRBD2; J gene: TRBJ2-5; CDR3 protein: CASSVGLAEETQYF
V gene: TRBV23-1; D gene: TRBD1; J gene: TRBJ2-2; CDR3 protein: CASSKDRAHNTGELFF
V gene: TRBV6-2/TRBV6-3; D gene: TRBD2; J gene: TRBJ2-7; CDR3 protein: CASSYNLGLVDPPSYEQYF
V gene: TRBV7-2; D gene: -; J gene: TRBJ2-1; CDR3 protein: CASSLVASEQFF
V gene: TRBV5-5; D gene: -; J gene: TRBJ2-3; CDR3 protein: CASSLGDPPTQYF
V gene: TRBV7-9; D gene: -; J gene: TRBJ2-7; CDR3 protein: CASSMQGDSLGEQYF
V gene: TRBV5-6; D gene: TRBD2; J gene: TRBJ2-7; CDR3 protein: CASSLLAGVAPGEQYF
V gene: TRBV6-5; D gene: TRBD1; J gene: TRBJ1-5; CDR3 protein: CASSYGRGPNQPQHF
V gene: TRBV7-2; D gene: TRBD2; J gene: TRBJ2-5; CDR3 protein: CASSPLAGEETQYF